This T cell receptor beta chain was found in a study of T cells in Graves' hyperthyroidism and ophthalmopathy. Study-wide findings and caveats: The blood repertoire included most of the expanded thyroid clonotypes above 0.001. Ophthalmopathy stood apart from stable hyperthyroidism in a 13 V-J model. The model predicted ophthalmopathy a median roughly six months before onset.

TCR beta CDR3 sequences were amplified from RNA transcripts. HTBI primers were the set used in a first-round RT-PCR of the TCR CDR3. TCRdb reanalysed the multiplex PCR reads using MiXCR and keeps one entry per CDR3 protein. This sample has about 590,000 distinct CDR3 sequences, with approximately 15% found just once. Germline CDR1 reads SEHNR; CDR2 reads FQNEAQ (reference sequence). The length of the CDR3 is 17 residues. Trimming shortened V by 0 bases and J by 0 bases, and 12 bases separated the two germline ends. With duration under 3 months, ophthalmopathy was active: Clinical Activity Score at least 3, NOSPECS at least 4. A few counts support this clonotype. Antigen specificity is unknown.

The sequencing input was blood. This sequence originates from a young woman with Graves' ophthalmopathy. The chain is built from TRBV7-9 and TRBJ1-5; D ambiguous. The CDR3 DNA sequence: TGTGCCAGCAGCTTAGCCTATGACTTTTATAGCAATCAGCCCCAGCATTTT. It encodes CASSLAYDFYSNQPQHF. Complete variable domain (other parts from reference TRBV7-9 and TRBJ1-5): DTGVSQNPRHKITKRGQNVTFRCDPISEHNRLYWYRQTLGQGPEFLTYFQNEAQLEKSRLLSDRFSAERPKGSFSTLEIQRTEQGDSAMYLCASSLAYDFYSNQPQHFGDGTRLSIL.